A selection of T cell receptor beta chains follows, all from one sample in a study of blood T cell repertoires in COVID-19. TCRdb's table, derived via immunoSEQ multiplex PCR, lists solely in-frame clones and lacks some. In the table there are some 90,000 clones, over 85% of which are singletons. The sample was peripheral blood. These receptors originate from a man over 45 with acute or convalescent COVID-19. The CDR3 runs from the conserved cysteine through the conserved F or W. The order of the fields is V gene, D gene, clone size, J gene, CDR3 protein, CDR3 DNA. A D gene is named only where the DNA matches it firmly. A clone size is listed for some rows: how often the clone was seen (once, few, many), or a class if it is expanded.

TRBV13	TRBD2	-	TRBJ2-7	CASSPGTSISYEQYF	TGTGCCAGCAGCCCAGGGACTAGCATTTCCTACGAGCAGTACTTC
TRBV4-1	TRBD1	-	TRBJ1-5	CASSQEGTDYSNQPQHF	TGCGCCAGCAGCCAAGAAGGGACAGACTATAGCAATCAGCCCCAGCATTTT
TRBV9	TRBD1	-	TRBJ2-1	CASSYYPTGGFNEQFF	TGTGCCAGCAGCTACTATCCGACAGGGGGTTTTAATGAGCAGTTCTTC
TRBV3-1/TRBV3-2	-	-	TRBJ2-1	CASSQGRVNEQFF	TGTGCCAGCAGCCAAGGTAGAGTCAATGAGCAGTTCTTC
TRBV7-3	-	-	TRBJ2-1	CASSFPAGEQFF	TGTGCCAGCAGCTTTCCCGCAGGGGAGCAGTTCTTC
TRBV3-1/TRBV3-2	-	once	TRBJ1-2	CASSQENREGYTF	TGTGCCAGCAGCCAAGAGAACAGAGAAGGCTACACCTTC
TRBV6-2/TRBV6-3	-	-	TRBJ2-2	CAGSYMDITGELFF	TGTGCCGGCAGTTACATGGACATCACCGGGGAGCTGTTTTTT
TRBV9	-	-	TRBJ1-3	CASSVSQGNPGNTIYF	TGTGCCAGCAGCGTGTCCCAGGGAAATCCTGGAAACACCATATATTTT
TRBV27	-	-	TRBJ2-3	CASSQRGDTQYF	TGTGCCAGCAGCCAACGCGGAGATACGCAGTATTTT
TRBV28	-	-	TRBJ2-7	CASGPSYEQYF	TGTGCCAGCGGGCCCTCCTACGAGCAGTACTTC
TRBV5-1	TRBD2	few	TRBJ2-7	CASSLLTGLAGVMYEQYF	TGCGCCAGCAGCTTGCTAACGGGACTAGCGGGAGTAATGTACGAGCAGTACTTC
TRBV11-2	-	few	TRBJ1-1	CASSLDREAEAFF	TGTGCCAGCAGCTTAGACAGGGAGGCTGAAGCTTTCTTT
TRBV5-5	-	-	TRBJ1-3	CASSGGGNTIYF	TGTGCCAGCAGCGGAGGTGGAAACACCATATATTTT
TRBV29-1	TRBD2	-	TRBJ2-1	CSVDEGGGAIFYNEQFF	TGCAGCGTTGATGAAGGCGGGGGTGCCATTTTTTACAATGAGCAGTTCTTC
TRBV19	TRBD1	-	TRBJ1-5	CASSIEGGSGPQHF	TGTGCCAGTAGTATAGAAGGGGGCTCGGGGCCCCAGCATTTT
TRBV5-8	TRBD1	-	TRBJ1-1	CASTFRRQGHTEAFF	TGTGCCAGCACCTTCAGAAGACAGGGACACACTGAAGCTTTCTTT
TRBV7-9	TRBD1	few	TRBJ1-4	CASSSEAGGGEKLFF	TGTGCCAGCAGCTCCGAGGCAGGGGGAGGTGAAAAACTGTTTTTT
TRBV7-2	TRBD1	-	TRBJ2-3	CASSFGQGGDTQYF	TGTGCCAGCAGCTTCGGACAGGGAGGAGATACGCAGTATTTT
TRBV5-8	-	-	TRBJ1-2	CASSLAEGNGYTF	TGTGCCAGCAGCTTAGCGGAGGGGAACGGCTACACCTTC
TRBV5-8	TRBD2	-	TRBJ2-3	CASSPGLAGGDTQYF	TGTGCCAGCAGCCCAGGACTAGCGGGAGGGGATACGCAGTATTTT
TRBV9	-	-	TRBJ1-6	CASSVDSSYNSPLHF	TGTGCCAGCAGCGTAGACAGCTCCTATAATTCACCCCTCCACTTT
TRBV3-1/TRBV3-2	TRBD1	once	TRBJ1-2	CASSSATGARGYTF	TGTGCCAGCAGCTCCGCGACAGGGGCTCGAGGCTACACCTTC
TRBV5-4	-	once	TRBJ2-1	CASSQEGQNLYNEQFF	TGTGCCAGCAGCCAGGAGGGACAGAACCTCTACAATGAGCAGTTCTTC
TRBV2	-	-	TRBJ2-2	CASRGGTNTGELFF	TGTGCCAGCAGGGGCGGGACCAACACCGGGGAGCTGTTTTTT
TRBV9	-	-	TRBJ2-2	CASSVEVRGELFF	TGTGCCAGCAGCGTTGAGGTCCGCGGGGAGCTGTTTTTT
TRBV9	TRBD2	-	TRBJ2-5	CASSLGGVSETQYF	TGTGCCAGCAGTCTGGGGGGGGTGTCAGAGACCCAGTACTTC
TRBV25-1	TRBD1	once	TRBJ2-7	CASSVRDRVNEQYF	TGTGCCAGCAGTGTACGGGACAGGGTGAACGAGCAGTACTTC
TRBV6-5	TRBD1	-	TRBJ2-1	CASSYLDRGLDEQFF	TGTGCCAGCAGTTACCTGGACAGGGGGCTGGATGAGCAGTTCTTC
TRBV9	-	-	TRBJ2-2	CASSVDWTANTGELFF	TGTGCCAGCAGCGTAGATTGGACAGCGAACACCGGGGAGCTGTTTTTT
TRBV30	-	once	TRBJ2-5	CAWSPDSVGTQYF	TGTGCCTGGAGTCCGGACTCGGTGGGGACCCAGTACTTC
TRBV30	TRBD1	-	TRBJ1-1	CAWKYRGLNTEAFF	TGTGCCTGGAAGTACAGGGGGTTGAACACTGAAGCTTTCTTT
TRBV4-1	TRBD1	-	TRBJ1-4	CASSPREQLYRGPNEKLFF	TGCGCCAGCAGCCCCCGAGAACAACTTTACAGGGGACCTAATGAAAAACTGTTTTTT
TRBV10-3	-	-	TRBJ1-6	CAIRDIGTQGSPLHF	TGTGCCATCAGAGATATCGGGACTCAGGGTTCACCCCTCCACTTT
TRBV7-2	-	-	TRBJ1-4	CASSLSGHREKLFF	TGTGCCAGCAGCTTAAGTGGGCATCGTGAAAAACTGTTTTTT
TRBV6-6	-	-	TRBJ1-1	CASTTGSRRPEAFF	TGTGCCAGCACTACCGGCTCCCGGAGGCCTGAAGCTTTCTTT
TRBV6-5	-	-	TRBJ2-1	CASSMGGTGRNEQFF	TGTGCCAGCAGCATGGGAGGGACAGGAAGGAATGAGCAGTTCTTC
TRBV5-4	-	-	TRBJ1-1	CASSLAGGSGSFF	TGTGCCAGCAGCTTGGCGGGTGGGTCTGGGTCTTTCTTT
TRBV6-5	-	few	TRBJ1-5	CASRDAGTGNQPQHF	TGTGCCAGCAGGGACGCGGGGACCGGCAATCAGCCCCAGCATTTT
TRBV6-5	TRBD1	-	TRBJ2-7	CASSYPTSGGLHEQYF	TGTGCCAGCAGTTACCCGACCTCAGGGGGCCTCCACGAGCAGTACTTC
TRBV3-1/TRBV3-2	-	-	TRBJ1-3	CASSPGFSGNTIYF	TGTGCCAGCAGCCCAGGATTCTCTGGAAACACCATATATTTT
TRBV30	TRBD1	once	TRBJ1-2	CAWSLQGARYGYTF	TGTGCCTGGAGTCTCCAGGGGGCGCGGTATGGCTACACCTTC
TRBV7-2	TRBD2	-	TRBJ2-3	CASSFRGGHGTDTQYF	TGTGCCAGCAGCTTCCGGGGGGGCCATGGCACAGATACGCAGTATTTT
TRBV12-5	TRBD1	-	TRBJ2-3	CASVPGQGDTQYF	TGTGCTAGTGTTCCGGGACAGGGGGATACGCAGTATTTT
TRBV7-9	TRBD1	once	TRBJ1-1	CASSSNRGTEAFF	TGTGCCAGCAGCTCGAACAGGGGTACTGAAGCTTTCTTT
TRBV5-1	TRBD1	-	TRBJ2-6	CASSFTGTGKGSGANVLTF	TGCGCCAGCAGCTTTACCGGGACAGGGAAAGGCTCTGGGGCCAACGTCCTGACTTTC
TRBV11-2	-	-	TRBJ1-4	CASSLVPATNEKLFF	TGTGCCAGCAGCTTAGTTCCAGCAACTAATGAAAAACTGTTTTTT
TRBV12-3/TRBV12-4	-	-	TRBJ1-1	CASRVTVMTEAFF	TGTGCCAGCAGGGTGACAGTCATGACTGAAGCTTTCTTT
TRBV2	-	-	TRBJ2-7	CASSEASLLEQYF	TGTGCCAGCAGTGAAGCGTCACTGCTCGAGCAGTACTTC